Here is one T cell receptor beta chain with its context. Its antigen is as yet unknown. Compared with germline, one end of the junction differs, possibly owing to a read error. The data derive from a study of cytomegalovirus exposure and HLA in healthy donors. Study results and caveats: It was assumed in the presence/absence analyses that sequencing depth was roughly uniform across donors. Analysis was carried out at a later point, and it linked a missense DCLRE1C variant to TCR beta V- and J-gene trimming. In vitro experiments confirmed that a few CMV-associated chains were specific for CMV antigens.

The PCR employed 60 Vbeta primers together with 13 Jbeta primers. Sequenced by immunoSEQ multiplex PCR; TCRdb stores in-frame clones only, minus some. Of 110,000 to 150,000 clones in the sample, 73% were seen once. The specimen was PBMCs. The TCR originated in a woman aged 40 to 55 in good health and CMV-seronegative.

CDR3 coding DNA: TGTTCCAGCAGCTCGAACCTAGAGGGCTACACCTTC. Its protein product is CSSSSNLEGYTF. The chain employs TRBV7-9 and TRBJ1-2; no clear D gene. The V gene's germline CDR1 is SEHNR and CDR2 FQNEAQ (reference sequence). The CDR3 is 12 amino acids.